One and the same sample provided the 6 T cell receptor beta chains below, sequenced in a study of shared clonotypes between healthy human individuals. Libraries were prepared by immunoSEQ multiplex PCR; TCRdb keeps only in-frame clonotypes and omits some of them. The table includes more than 2 million clones, roughly 94% detected once. The sample taken for sequencing was naive CD4+ T cells sorted from blood. Specified subset: CD45RA+ positively selected. The receptors originated from a man aged 18 to 35 in good health.

This clone was counted only a few times. J is TRBJ1-2 and V is TRBV19; 7 bases match TRBD1. The germline V gene encodes CDR1 LNHDA and CDR2 SQIVND (reference sequence). Trimming took 8 bases from V and 4 from J; bases not matched to a gene: 7. This CDR3 is built from 13 residues. CDR3 nucleotide sequence: TGTGCCAGTGAACAGGGGAACAGCTATGGCTACACCTTC. Residues: CASEQGNSYGYTF.

In nucleotides, the CDR3 is TGTGCCAGCAGCGTAGGGGGACAGGGATTCTATGGCTACACCTTC. This gives the protein CASSVGGQGFYGYTF. The V and J genes are TRBV9 and TRBJ1-2; 9 positions agree with TRBD1. Germline-derived CDR1 and CDR2 are SGDLS and YYNGEE. There are 15 residues in the CDR3. V shed 0 bases, J shed 4 bases, and the junction held 4 bases outside the gene matches.

Note on this clone: In the same sample, other DNA sequences code for this CDR3. The chain is built from TRBV28 and TRBJ1-3; no clear D. The germline CDR1 and CDR2 sequences are MDHEN and SYDVKM. The CDR3 runs to 14 residues. V shed 6 bases and J shed 0 bases, with 9 bases lying between them. The CDR3 loop is CASRGGFSGNTIYF. CDR3 nucleotides: TGTGCCAGCAGGGGAGGATTCTCTGGAAACACCATATATTTT.

This clone was seen just once. The chain joins TRBV6-5 to TRBJ2-7; D gene unclear. The germline V gene has CDR1 MNHEY and CDR2 SVGAGI. Trimming cost V 6 bases and J 0 bases, with 12 bases left between them. The CDR3 has 14 amino acids. Here the CDR3 DNA reads TGTGCCAGCAGCAGGACGGTAAGCTCCTACGAGCAGTACTTC. Translation: CASSRTVSSYEQYF.

The chain employs TRBV10-1 and TRBJ1-1, with 9 bases aligning to TRBD1. The germline gives CDR1 WNHNN, CDR2 SYGVQD (reference sequence). V shed 4 bases and J 4 bases; nucleotides not matched to a gene: 7. CDR3 length: 15 amino acids. The CDR3 DNA reads as TGCGCCAGCAGTGGGGGACAGGGTGCGGGCACTGAAGCTTTCTTT. It is translated as CASSGGQGAGTEAFF.

Points on this clone: Different DNA sequences within this sample yield the same CDR3. This rearrangement joins TRBV18 to TRBJ2-5; D remains unclear. The germline CDR1 and CDR2 sequences are KGHSH and LQKENI. V was pared by 3 bases and J by 2 bases, with 7 bases between. The CDR3 totals 13 residues. The CDR3 DNA sequence: TGTGCCAGCTCACCGTTACCTCAAGAGACCCAGTACTTC. Translation: CASSPLPQETQYF.